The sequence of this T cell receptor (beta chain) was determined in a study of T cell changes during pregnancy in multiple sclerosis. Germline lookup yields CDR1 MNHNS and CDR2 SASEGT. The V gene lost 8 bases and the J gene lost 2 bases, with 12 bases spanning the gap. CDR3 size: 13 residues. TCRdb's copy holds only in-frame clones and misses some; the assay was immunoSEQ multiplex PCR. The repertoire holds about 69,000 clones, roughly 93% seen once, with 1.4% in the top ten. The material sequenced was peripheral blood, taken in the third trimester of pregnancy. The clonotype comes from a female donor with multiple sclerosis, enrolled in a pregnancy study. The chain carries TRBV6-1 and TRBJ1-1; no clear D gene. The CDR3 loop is CASGHTANTEAFF. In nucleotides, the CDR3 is TGTGCCAGCGGGCATACGGCAAACACTGAAGCTTTCTTT.